This T cell receptor (beta chain) emerged from a study of shared clonotypes between healthy human individuals. Study summary: Samples came from a couple of female and three male donors aged 18 to 49.

V trimming: 4 bases; J trimming: 5 bases; junction bases outside the gene matches: 8. This CDR3 contains 15 residues. Germline V gene sequence: CDR1 KGHSH, CDR2 LQKENI. Only in-frame clones appear in the TCRdb table, and some are missing; sequencing was by immunoSEQ multiplex PCR. The repertoire holds 980,000 or so clones, about three quarters seen once, with over 1.3% in the top ten. The clonotype originates from a young man in good health. The material sequenced was memory CD4+ T cells sorted from blood. Described subset: CD45RA-negative fraction. The chain joins TRBV18 to TRBJ2-7; 10 nucleotides agree with TRBD2. The CDR3 region is CASSQKIAGGHEQYF. The CDR3 DNA sequence: TGTGCCAGCTCACAAAAAATAGCGGGAGGACACGAGCAGTACTTC.